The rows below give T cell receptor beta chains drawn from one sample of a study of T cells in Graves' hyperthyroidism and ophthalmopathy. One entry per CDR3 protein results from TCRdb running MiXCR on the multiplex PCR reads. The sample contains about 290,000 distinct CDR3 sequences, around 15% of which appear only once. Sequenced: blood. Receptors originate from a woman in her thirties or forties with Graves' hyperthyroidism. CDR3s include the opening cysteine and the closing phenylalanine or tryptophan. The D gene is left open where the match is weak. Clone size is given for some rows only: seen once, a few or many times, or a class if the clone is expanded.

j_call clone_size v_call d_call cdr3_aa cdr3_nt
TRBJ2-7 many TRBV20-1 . CSASTPGTGSYEQYF TGCAGTGCTAGCACCCCCGGGACGGGCTCCTACGAGCAGTACTTC
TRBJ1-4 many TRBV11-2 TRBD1 CASSPRITGEGEKLFF TGTGCCAGCAGCCCGAGGATTACAGGGGAGGGTGAAAAACTGTTTTTT
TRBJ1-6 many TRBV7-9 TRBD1 CASSLVTGDYSPLHF TGTGCCAGCAGCTTGGTGACAGGGGATTATTCACCCCTCCACTTT
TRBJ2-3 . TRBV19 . CASSANFGTRASTDTQYF TGTGCCAGTAGTGCAAACTTCGGGACCCGTGCTAGCACAGATACGCAGTATTTT
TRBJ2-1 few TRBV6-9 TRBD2 CASSFSSGFYNEQFF TGTGCCAGCAGCTTTTCTAGCGGGTTCTACAATGAGCAGTTCTTC
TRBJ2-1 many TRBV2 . CASSDRGRVDEQFF TGTGCCAGCAGTGATAGGGGTCGGGTAGATGAGCAGTTCTTC
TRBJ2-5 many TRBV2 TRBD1 CASQSDGTGSLETQYF TGTGCCAGCCAATCGGACGGGACAGGGTCACTAGAGACCCAGTACTTC
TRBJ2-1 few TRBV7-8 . CASNMIVGDEQFF TGTGCCAGCAACATGATCGTTGGGGATGAGCAGTTCTTC
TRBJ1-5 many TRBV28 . CASSSSPHGYSNQPQHF TGTGCCAGCAGTTCCTCCCCTCACGGATATAGCAATCAGCCCCAGCATTTT
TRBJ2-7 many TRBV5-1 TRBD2 CASSSGGTSEQYF TGCGCCAGCAGCTCCGGAGGGACTAGTGAGCAGTACTTC
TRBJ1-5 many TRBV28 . CASIGGNNQPQHF TGTGCCAGCATTGGGGGGAACAATCAGCCCCAGCATTTT